This T cell receptor (beta chain) was captured in a study of blood T cell repertoires in COVID-19. Background on the study: Italy, Spain and the United States were the sources of the convalescent and acute COVID-19 samples. T cells, B-cell-depleted T cells, or PBMCs supplied cDNA or gDNA.

The trim removed 4 bases at V and 2 bases at J, leaving 10 bases unmatched. The CDR3 extends over 16 amino acids. CDR1 is SGHNT and CDR2 is YYREEE in the germline V gene (reference sequence). Original handling: Amplification with reference gene primers provided the estimates of nucleated cell counts. Some clones are missing from TCRdb's copy, which holds only in-frame ones; the method was immunoSEQ multiplex PCR. V and J calls and clone size are copied from that table; D and trimming were computed from the DNA. There are roughly 100,000 clones in the sample; 65% to 80% occur only once, and less than 20% lies in the top ten. This clone occurred a few times.

The clonotype was recovered from a woman aged 65 to 85 with acute or convalescent COVID-19. Sequences were obtained from peripheral blood. The rearrangement joins TRBV5-4 to TRBJ2-3; 7 bases align to TRBD1. As DNA, the CDR3 is TGTGCCAGCAGCCAGGGGACAGTGAGATCCACAGATACGCAGTATTTT. It codes for CASSQGTVRSTDTQYF. The whole variable domain, remainder taken from reference TRBV5-4 and TRBJ2-3, is ETGVTQSPTHLIKTRGQQVTLRCSSQSGHNTVSWYQQALGQGPQFIFQYYREEENGRGNFPPRFSGLQFPNYSSELNVNALELDDSALYLCASSQGTVRSTDTQYFGPGTRLTVL.